These 27 T cell receptor beta chains originate from one sample sequenced in a study of blood T cell repertoires in COVID-19. Sequencing was performed with immunoSEQ multiplex PCR; in TCRdb, only in-frame clones are kept and a portion is missing. The repertoire consists of around 170,000 clones, with about 84% occurring once and the leading ten covering about 12%. Material for sequencing was PBMCs or T cells enriched from blood (not recorded which). The receptors were gathered from a man in his forties or fifties who had recovered from COVID-19.

The rearrangement joins TRBV5-1 to TRBJ2-3; a weak D match, TRBD1 (6 bases). The CDR3 runs 18 residues. Trimming pared 2 bases from V and 4 bases from J, leaving 23 bases between. The germline V gene has CDR1 SGHRS and CDR2 YFSETQ. The CDR3 DNA sequence: TGCGCCAGCAGCTTCCGACAGGAAACCCGAGTTTTCGCAGATACGCAGTATTTT. Translation gives CASSFRQETRVFADTQYF.

The chain couples TRBV18 to TRBJ1-2, with 9 nucleotides matching TRBD1. V shed 8 bases, J shed 2 bases, and the junction held 6 bases outside the gene matches. The CDR3 is 14 amino acids. Germline V gene data show CDR1 as KGHSH and CDR2 as LQKENI. The chain's CDR3 is CASTGTGLNYGYTF. The DNA for the CDR3 is TGTGCCAGCACCGGGACAGGGTTGAACTATGGCTACACCTTC. Using reference TRBV18 and TRBJ1-2 for the parts outside the CDR3, the full variable domain is NAGVMQNPRHLVRRRGQEARLRCSPMKGHSHVYWYRQLPEEGLKFMVYLQKENIIDESGMPKERFSAEFPKEGPSILRIQQVVRGDSAAYFCASTGTGLNYGYTFGSGTRLTVV.

The CDR3 bases are TGTGCCGGGGGACAGGGCGGCTACGAGCAGTACTTC. Its translation is CAGGQGGYEQYF. The rearrangement joins TRBV5-4 to TRBJ2-7, with 9 bases that match TRBD1. The germline V gene has CDR1 SGHNT and CDR2 YYREEE (reference sequence). The CDR3 sequence is 12 residues long. With 10 bases clipped from V and 3 bases from J, the junction kept 5 bases outside the gene matches.

The chain is built from TRBV5-1 and TRBJ2-7, with 9 bases aligning to TRBD1. After removal of 4 bases from V and 1 base from J, the junction contained 12 bases not matched to a gene. The CDR3 runs to 17 residues. Germline V lookup: CDR1 SGHRS, CDR2 YFSETQ. CDR3 residues: CASSLETGQGQSYEQYF. In nucleotides, the CDR3 is TGCGCCAGCAGCCTCGAGACGGGACAGGGACAATCCTACGAGCAGTACTTC.

The rearrangement links TRBV19 to TRBJ1-1; D is ambiguous. Looked up from germline, CDR1 is LNHDA and CDR2 is SQIVND (reference sequence). This CDR3 has 13 residues. Trimming removed 2 bases at V and 3 bases at J, with 7 bases between. The CDR3 protein is CASSINSDTEAFF. As DNA, the CDR3 is TGTGCCAGTAGTATAAATTCGGACACTGAAGCTTTCTTT.

V gene TRBV3-1 (or the pseudogene TRBV3-2) combines with J gene TRBJ1-2, with D unclear. The V gene lost 0 bases and the J gene lost 3 bases, with 11 bases spanning the gap. Germline values: CDR1 LGHDT, CDR2 YNNKEL (reference sequence). This CDR3 comprises 15 residues. CDR3 bases: TGTGCCAGCAGCCAAGAGGTGGGAGTTTACTATGGCTACACCTTC. Translated: CASSQEVGVYYGYTF.

This chain connects TRBV11-2 to TRBJ1-1; TRBD1 matches 9 bases. The CDR3 is made up of 16 amino acids. Germline trimming cut 1 base from V and 5 bases from J; bases unmatched to any gene: 8. The germline V gene encodes CDR1 SGHAT and CDR2 FQNNGV. The CDR3 here is CASSLVPGQGRTEAFF. DNA for the CDR3: TGTGCCAGCAGCTTAGTACCGGGACAGGGAAGAACTGAAGCTTTCTTT.

The chain uses TRBV7-2 and TRBJ2-7, with D possibly matching TRBD1 (6 bases). CDR1 and CDR2 from the germline V gene are SGHTA and FQGNSA. This CDR3 has 14 amino acids. V lost 0 bases and J 6 bases, leaving 12 bases between the germline ends. This CDR3 is CASSLALGGFEQYF. CDR3 in DNA: TGTGCCAGCAGCTTAGCCCTAGGGGGATTCGAGCAGTACTTC.

This clone has just one count. The V gene is TRBV4-2, the J gene TRBJ2-3; TRBD2 matches 13 bases. With V trimmed by 1 base and J by 6 bases, 4 bases remained unmatched. The germline CDR1 and CDR2 sequences are LGHNA and YNFKEQ. The CDR3 extends over 16 amino acids. CDR3: CASSQAGTSGEDTQYF. CDR3 sequence (DNA): TGTGCCAGCAGCCAAGCGGGGACTAGCGGGGAGGATACGCAGTATTTT.

J is TRBJ2-3 and V is TRBV5-5; 7 bases line up with TRBD1. This CDR3 is built from 13 residues. V lost 5 bases to trimming and J lost 9 bases; unmatched junction nucleotides: 9. Per germline, CDR1 SGHKS and CDR2 YYEKEE (reference sequence). CDR3 loop: CASSHTGESTQYF. CDR3 coding DNA: TGTGCCAGCAGTCACACAGGGGAATCAACGCAGTATTTT.

The J gene is TRBJ2-7, the V gene TRBV27; TRBD1 matches 7 bases. The germline V gene encodes CDR1 MNHEY and CDR2 SMNVEV (reference sequence). V was clipped by 5 bases and J by 3 bases; unmatched bases: 13. The CDR3 runs to 16 residues. Here the CDR3 reads CASSAAATGLVYEQYF. CDR3 nucleotides: TGTGCCAGCAGTGCGGCGGCGACAGGGCTCGTCTACGAGCAGTACTTC.

The J gene is TRBJ2-3, the V gene TRBV11-1; 8 nucleotides agree with TRBD2. This CDR3 is 15 amino acids long. CDR1 and CDR2 from the germline V gene are SGHAT and FQDESV (reference sequence). V was pared by 3 bases and J by 3 bases, with 5 bases of the junction left unmatched. The CDR3 DNA is TGTGCCAGCAGCTTCCTACTAGCGGATACAGATACGCAGTATTTT. Translating gives CASSFLLADTDTQYF.

This chain joins TRBV27 and TRBJ1-4, with 9 bases that match TRBD1. Germline-derived CDR1 and CDR2 are MNHEY and SMNVEV (reference sequence). Trimming took 8 bases from V and 4 from J; bases not matched to a gene: 5. The CDR3 sequence is 14 residues long. The CDR3 loop reads CASSNRGRNEKLFF. The CDR3 DNA reads as TGTGCCAGCTCGAACAGGGGGCGTAATGAAAAACTGTTTTTT.

This clone has a single count. This chain connects TRBV11-2 to TRBJ1-2, with TRBD1 identical over 8 bases. The junction had 13 bases not matched to a gene; V was cut back by 1 base and J by 6 bases. CDR1 is SGHAT and CDR2 is FQNNGV in the germline V gene. The CDR3 totals 17 residues. The CDR3 DNA reads TGTGCCAGCAGCTTAGTGCCCCCCGACAGGGGAGGCCATGGCTACACCTTC. Protein: CASSLVPPDRGGHGYTF.

The V gene is TRBV6-2 or TRBV6-3, the J gene TRBJ2-3, with a weak D call TRBD1 (6 bases). Germline CDR1 MNHEY, CDR2 SVGEGT. Trimming cost V 5 bases and J 0 bases, with 24 bases left between them. The CDR3 contains 19 residues. CDR3 sequence (DNA): TGTGCCAGCAGTCCACGCACCCGGACAGTCCTCCTTAGCACAGATACGCAGTATTTT. It yields the protein CASSPRTRTVLLSTDTQYF.

This chain connects TRBV19 to TRBJ2-7; 7 bases align to TRBD1. Germline assignment: CDR1 LNHDA and CDR2 SQIVND (reference sequence). V shed 3 bases, J shed 5 bases, and the junction held 4 bases outside the gene matches. CDR3 length: 13 amino acids. CDR3 in DNA: TGTGCCAGTAGTATTCTGACAGGGAACGAGCAGTACTTC. It translates to CASSILTGNEQYF.

This rearrangement joins TRBV3-1 (or the pseudogene TRBV3-2) to TRBJ2-1, with 7 positions matching TRBD2. V was clipped by 6 bases and J by 1 base; unmatched bases: 6. This CDR3 region has 15 residues. CDR1 and CDR2 (germline): LGHDT, YNNKEL (reference sequence). The CDR3 coding sequence is TGTGCCAGCAGTTCAACTAGCGTATCCTACAATGAGCAGTTCTTC. Protein sequence: CASSSTSVSYNEQFF.

The V and J genes are TRBV4-1 and TRBJ1-1; D is ambiguous. The CDR3 covers 13 residues. Trimming shortened V by 5 bases and J by 1 base, and 8 bases separated the two germline ends. The germline V gene has CDR1 MGHRA and CDR2 YSYEKL. CDR3 DNA sequence: TGCGCCAGCAGCACCGCTAAGAACACTGAAGCTTTCTTT. Protein sequence: CASSTAKNTEAFF.

This clone has a single count. The genes are TRBV5-1 and TRBJ1-6; 8 bases agree with TRBD1. Germline lookup yields CDR1 SGHRS and CDR2 YFSETQ. The CDR3 length is 14 residues. J gave up 6 bases and V 4 bases, and 3 bases lay outside the gene matches. The CDR3 sequence: CASSPGTGNSPLHF. For the CDR3, the DNA is TGCGCCAGCAGCCCCGGGACAGGTAATTCACCCCTCCACTTT.

This chain uses TRBV18 with TRBJ1-3, with 7 bases matching TRBD1. CDR1 KGHSH and CDR2 LQKENI come from the germline V gene. The ends lost 1 base at V and 2 bases at J; junction bases unmatched: 11. The CDR3 extends over 18 amino acids. As DNA, the CDR3 is TGTGCCAGCTCACCACTCTCGAACAACAGGGGAACTGGAAACACCATATATTTT. Translated, it gives CASSPLSNNRGTGNTIYF.

This rearrangement joins TRBV30 to TRBJ2-7; 9 positions agree with TRBD1. The CDR3 totals 13 residues. V trimming: 1 base; J trimming: 2 bases; junction bases outside the gene matches: 0. The germline CDR1 and CDR2 sequences are GTSNPN and SVGIG (reference sequence). This CDR3 reads CAWSGQGAYEQYF. The CDR3 DNA reads as TGTGCCTGGAGTGGACAGGGGGCCTACGAGCAGTACTTC. The full variable domain, its missing parts supplied by reference TRBV30 and TRBJ2-7, is SQTIHQWPATLVQPVGSPLSLECTVEGTSNPNLYWYRQAAGRGLQLLFYSVGIGQISSEVPQNLSASRPQDRQFILSSKKLLLSDSGFYLCAWSGQGAYEQYFGPGTRLTVT.

The chain has TRBV10-3 and TRBJ1-2; D possibly corresponds to TRBD1 (5 bases). The CDR3 loop spans 13 amino acids. Trimming shortened V by 7 bases and J by 8 bases, and 17 bases separated the two germline ends. From germline, CDR1 is ENHRY and CDR2 SYGVKD. The CDR3 DNA sequence: TGTGCCATCACCGGGACCCGGGAGGACGGCTACACCTTC. Translated: CAITGTREDGYTF.

Only one count was recorded for this clone. J is TRBJ1-4 and V is TRBV14, with D uncertain. V was clipped by 4 bases and J by 7 bases, with 10 bases between them. CDR1 and CDR2 (germline): SGHDN, FVKESK. The CDR3 consists of 13 residues. The DNA of the CDR3 is TGTGCCAGCAGCCGGGAGATAAGTGAAAAACTGTTTTTT. Translated: CASSREISEKLFF.

The chain has TRBV5-5 and TRBJ2-1; TRBD1 aligns across 7 bases. J was trimmed by 0 bases and V by 4 bases; bases with no gene match: 7. CDR1 is SGHKS and CDR2 is YYEKEE in the germline V gene (reference sequence). The CDR3 sequence is 16 residues long. CDR3 amino acids: CASSHKGDSSYNEQFF. The CDR3 region has the DNA TGTGCCAGCAGCCACAAGGGGGACAGCTCCTACAATGAGCAGTTCTTC.

The chain has TRBV12-5 and TRBJ2-1; D perhaps matches TRBD2 (5 bases). The V gene lost 2 bases and the J gene lost 6 bases, with 17 bases spanning the gap. CDR3 length: 16 residues. Germline V gene lookup returns CDR1 LGHNT and CDR2 FRNRAP. CDR3 DNA: TGTGCTAGTGGTTTGTTCCCCGGGCCCCGGGGCAATGAGCAGTTCTTC. It yields the protein CASGLFPGPRGNEQFF.

The rearrangement links TRBV9 to TRBJ2-3; 8 bases are shared with TRBD2. The CDR3 spans 15 residues. V dropped 4 bases and J dropped 3; count of bases not matched to a gene: 7. CDR1 SGDLS and CDR2 YYNGEE come from the germline V gene. The CDR3: CASSHRGGTTDTQYF. In DNA form, the CDR3 reads TGTGCCAGCAGCCACCGGGGGGGCACGACAGATACGCAGTATTTT.

This sequence joins TRBV7-2 and TRBJ2-7; TRBD2 aligns across 7 bases. Trimming removed 1 base from V and 9 bases from J; junction bases left unmatched: 6. The CDR3 length is 13 residues. Per the germline V gene, CDR1 is SGHTA and CDR2 is FQGNSA. The DNA for the CDR3 is TGTGCCAGCAGCTTAGTAGGGTCGGGGGGGCAGTACTTC. It specifies CASSLVGSGGQYF.